The rows below give T cell receptor beta chains drawn from one sample of a study of shared clonotypes between healthy human individuals. Sequencing was performed with immunoSEQ multiplex PCR; in TCRdb, only in-frame clones are kept and a portion is missing. The sample includes roughly 2,000,000 clones, 90% to 95% of them seen just once. Sequenced material: naive CD8+ T cells from PBMCs. The receptors come from a man younger than 35 in good health. Some clones in this sample may be carry-over from other donors' samples. Each CDR3 is given with its conserved first and last residue. Fields, in order: J gene, V gene, clone size, CDR3 length, CDR3 protein. For some rows the clone size is stated as once, few or many, or as a class when expanded; others skip it.

J gene: TRBJ2-1
V gene: TRBV6-5
clone size: once
CDR3 length: 15
CDR3 protein: CASSYSETAPEGSFF

J gene: TRBJ2-1
V gene: TRBV4-1
clone size: .
CDR3 length: 15
CDR3 protein: CASSLSDGSYNEQFF

J gene: TRBJ1-1
V gene: TRBV13
clone size: .
CDR3 length: 13
CDR3 protein: CASSWKMNTEAFF

J gene: TRBJ2-7
V gene: TRBV7-9
clone size: once
CDR3 length: 17
CDR3 protein: CASTTFWGEEWPYEQYF

J gene: TRBJ2-1
V gene: TRBV7-2
clone size: .
CDR3 length: 16
CDR3 protein: CASSRLAGASYNEQFF

J gene: TRBJ2-2
V gene: TRBV28
clone size: .
CDR3 length: 14
CDR3 protein: CASSLTGGDGELFF

J gene: TRBJ1-2
V gene: TRBV9
clone size: .
CDR3 length: 11
CDR3 protein: CASRGPDGYTF

J gene: TRBJ2-2
V gene: TRBV28
clone size: .
CDR3 length: 15
CDR3 protein: CASSLPRGGTGELFF

J gene: TRBJ2-7
V gene: TRBV27
clone size: .
CDR3 length: 12
CDR3 protein: CASSLYRGEQYF

J gene: TRBJ2-3
V gene: TRBV5-1
clone size: once
CDR3 length: 14
CDR3 protein: CASSLGPKGDTQYF

J gene: TRBJ2-7
V gene: TRBV6-5
clone size: .
CDR3 length: 15
CDR3 protein: CASSYSGTTRLEQYF

J gene: TRBJ2-5
V gene: TRBV5-1
clone size: .
CDR3 length: 16
CDR3 protein: CASIAPRGYVLKTQYF

J gene: TRBJ2-7
V gene: TRBV6-5
clone size: .
CDR3 length: 15
CDR3 protein: CASTPGTPASYEQYF

J gene: TRBJ2-1
V gene: TRBV11-2
clone size: .
CDR3 length: 12
CDR3 protein: CASSPDYNEQFF

J gene: TRBJ2-1
V gene: TRBV4-1
clone size: .
CDR3 length: 13
CDR3 protein: CATGGVGGDEQFF

J gene: TRBJ2-3
V gene: TRBV19
clone size: .
CDR3 length: 11
CDR3 protein: CASRGGNTQYF

J gene: TRBJ2-3
V gene: TRBV4-1
clone size: .
CDR3 length: 15
CDR3 protein: CASSQYGPSTDTQYF

J gene: TRBJ1-1
V gene: TRBV2
clone size: once
CDR3 length: 17
CDR3 protein: CASSVFLSGTVIAEAFF

J gene: TRBJ2-3
V gene: TRBV7-3
clone size: .
CDR3 length: 13
CDR3 protein: CASSLQSTDTQYF

J gene: TRBJ1-1
V gene: TRBV9
clone size: few
CDR3 length: 13
CDR3 protein: CASSVVDHTEAFF

J gene: TRBJ2-7
V gene: TRBV27
clone size: .
CDR3 length: 14
CDR3 protein: CASSPRGWGYEQYF

J gene: TRBJ1-1
V gene: TRBV7-8
clone size: .
CDR3 length: 17
CDR3 protein: CASSHPRDRGLSTEAFF

J gene: TRBJ2-6
V gene: TRBV21-1
clone size: .
CDR3 length: 16
CDR3 protein: CASSIIRGSGANVLTF

J gene: TRBJ2-7
V gene: TRBV9
clone size: .
CDR3 length: 15
CDR3 protein: CASGGASGSQYEQYF

J gene: TRBJ2-7
V gene: TRBV2
clone size: once
CDR3 length: 15
CDR3 protein: CASSDSSGGTREQYF

J gene: TRBJ1-4
V gene: TRBV9
clone size: .
CDR3 length: 15
CDR3 protein: CASSVEGRRNEKLFF

J gene: TRBJ1-2
V gene: TRBV5-1
clone size: .
CDR3 length: 14
CDR3 protein: CASSLDGQAYGYTF

J gene: TRBJ1-6
V gene: TRBV27
clone size: .
CDR3 length: 13
CDR3 protein: CASSVYYNSPLHF

J gene: TRBJ1-3
V gene: TRBV28
clone size: .
CDR3 length: 17
CDR3 protein: CASSLPTRGYSGNTIYF

J gene: TRBJ2-7
V gene: TRBV27
clone size: .
CDR3 length: 11
CDR3 protein: CASTQGGEQYF

J gene: TRBJ1-1
V gene: TRBV4-2
clone size: .
CDR3 length: 18
CDR3 protein: CASSQDPLWGAVNTEAFF

J gene: TRBJ2-1
V gene: TRBV30
clone size: .
CDR3 length: 15
CDR3 protein: CAWSLTSGLYNEQFF

J gene: TRBJ1-5
V gene: TRBV6-1
clone size: once
CDR3 length: 15
CDR3 protein: CASSGSGRSNQPQHF

J gene: TRBJ1-2
V gene: TRBV6-4
clone size: .
CDR3 length: 13
CDR3 protein: CASSPGQDYGYTF

J gene: TRBJ2-7
V gene: TRBV14
clone size: .
CDR3 length: 17
CDR3 protein: CASSPGIPKGDSYEQYF

J gene: TRBJ2-7
V gene: TRBV15
clone size: .
CDR3 length: 15
CDR3 protein: CATSGETGGSYEQYF

J gene: TRBJ1-2
V gene: TRBV2
clone size: .
CDR3 length: 14
CDR3 protein: CASTPDRAAYGYTF

J gene: TRBJ2-7
V gene: TRBV29-1
clone size: .
CDR3 length: 17
CDR3 protein: CSVDVPIGLAGEWEQYF

J gene: TRBJ2-6
V gene: TRBV13
clone size: .
CDR3 length: 14
CDR3 protein: CASRRLGGANVLTF

J gene: TRBJ2-7
V gene: TRBV19
clone size: .
CDR3 length: 14
CDR3 protein: CASSSSVSSYEQYF

J gene: TRBJ2-5
V gene: TRBV2
clone size: .
CDR3 length: 14
CDR3 protein: CASSRTGVGETQYF

J gene: TRBJ1-2
V gene: TRBV7-9
clone size: .
CDR3 length: 13
CDR3 protein: CASSLSVRYGYTF

J gene: TRBJ1-5
V gene: TRBV27
clone size: .
CDR3 length: 15
CDR3 protein: CASRAWADSNQPQHF

J gene: TRBJ2-3
V gene: TRBV28
clone size: .
CDR3 length: 16
CDR3 protein: CASSLNAGPSTDTQYF

J gene: TRBJ2-3
V gene: TRBV27
clone size: .
CDR3 length: 18
CDR3 protein: CASSPTLMVAENTDTQYF

J gene: TRBJ2-7
V gene: TRBV29-1
clone size: once
CDR3 length: 15
CDR3 protein: CSVESRDASSYEQYF

J gene: TRBJ2-7
V gene: TRBV28
clone size: once
CDR3 length: 16
CDR3 protein: CASSAGLAGGHYEQYF

J gene: TRBJ2-7
V gene: TRBV7-6
clone size: .
CDR3 length: 13
CDR3 protein: CASSLSSSREQYF

J gene: TRBJ2-3
V gene: TRBV28
clone size: once
CDR3 length: 14
CDR3 protein: CASSSSTGSFTQYF

J gene: TRBJ2-3
V gene: TRBV7-9
clone size: .
CDR3 length: 13
CDR3 protein: CASRQGNTDTQYF

J gene: TRBJ1-1
V gene: TRBV7-9
clone size: .
CDR3 length: 15
CDR3 protein: CASSGTGPGNTEAFF

J gene: TRBJ2-2
V gene: TRBV18
clone size: .
CDR3 length: 16
CDR3 protein: CASSLVGGPTTGELFF

J gene: TRBJ2-2
V gene: TRBV10-3
clone size: once
CDR3 length: 17
CDR3 protein: CAIGGTSASPSTGELFF

J gene: TRBJ2-1
V gene: TRBV27
clone size: .
CDR3 length: 13
CDR3 protein: CASSPTGLVVQFF

J gene: TRBJ1-1
V gene: TRBV7-8
clone size: few
CDR3 length: 13
CDR3 protein: CASTISGATEAFF

J gene: TRBJ2-7
V gene: TRBV7-6
clone size: .
CDR3 length: 15
CDR3 protein: CATTPMLGGVHEQYF

J gene: .
V gene: TRBV7-9
clone size: .
CDR3 length: 14
CDR3 protein: CASSPSGQAYEQYF

J gene: TRBJ2-7
V gene: TRBV27
clone size: .
CDR3 length: 14
CDR3 protein: CASSPSGGHYEQYF

J gene: TRBJ1-4
V gene: TRBV4-3
clone size: .
CDR3 length: 15
CDR3 protein: CASRPRQGPNEKLFF

J gene: TRBJ1-2
V gene: TRBV2
clone size: .
CDR3 length: 15
CDR3 protein: CASLIGTETNYGYTF